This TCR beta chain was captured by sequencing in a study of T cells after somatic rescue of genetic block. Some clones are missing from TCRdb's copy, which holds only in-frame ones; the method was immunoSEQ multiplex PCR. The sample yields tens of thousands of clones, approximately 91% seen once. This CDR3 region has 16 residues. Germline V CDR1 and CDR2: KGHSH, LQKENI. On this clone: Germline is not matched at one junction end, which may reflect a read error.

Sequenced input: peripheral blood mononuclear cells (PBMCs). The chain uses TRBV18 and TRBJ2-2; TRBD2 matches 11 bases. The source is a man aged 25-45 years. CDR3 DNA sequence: TGTGCCAGCTCGCCACTAGCGGGAGAATTGTCGGGGGAGCTGTTTTTT. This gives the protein CASSPLAGELSGELFF.